The clone carrying this T cell receptor beta chain was seen more than once but under ten times. The antigen is unknown. Compared with germline, one end of the junction differs, possibly owing to a read error. The data stem from a study of T-cell memory formation after mild COVID-19. At the level of the study: Across donors, TCR clusters were largely donor specific. Study outcomes and limitations: CD4/CD8 balance characterized clones contracting day 15 to 85, and CD4+ skew characterized later expanders. Cross-reactive memory seemingly joined, as some responding clones were found in pre-infection memory.

In TCRdb, the 5' RACE reads were re-called with MiXCR into one record per CDR3 protein. Of approximately 340,000 distinct CDR3 sequences listed, less than 20% were seen once; the top ten hold about a fifth. Per the germline V gene, CDR1 is MNHEY and CDR2 is SMNVEV (reference sequence). The CDR3 runs 16 residues. This TCR was sampled from a young man who had mild COVID-19 (a few samples of this study predate the infection). Cell type and time point are not known. The sample taken for sequencing was PBMCs or a T cell subset sorted from them (not recorded which). The chain joins TRBV27 to TRBJ2-7; 7 positions agree with TRBD1. CDR3 protein: CASSISERQGYNEQYF. As DNA, the CDR3 is TGTGCCAGCAGTATATCCGAAAGACAGGGATACAACGAGCAGTACTTC.